The following is a TCR beta chain sequence with its context. The data originate from a study of blood T cell repertoires in COVID-19. Sequencing was performed with immunoSEQ multiplex PCR; in TCRdb, only in-frame clones are kept and a portion is missing. This table has tens of thousands of clones, approximately 85% appearing once. The germline V gene has CDR1 SGHTA and CDR2 FQGTGA. The CDR3 contains 15 residues. V lost 5 bases and J lost 4; bases outside the gene matches: 7. The receptor's source is a woman aged 80 or over with COVID-19, enrolled during active disease. Sequencing was performed on peripheral blood. The chain is built from TRBV7-3 and TRBJ2-5, with 10 bases matching TRBD2. CDR3 coding DNA: TGTGCCAGCAGCCTCGGACTAGCGGAGACAGAGACCCAGTACTTC. As protein: CASSLGLAETETQYF.